This T cell receptor beta chain was recovered during a study of cytomegalovirus exposure and HLA in healthy donors. Whole-study results and caveats: The study listed 164 cytomegalovirus-associated TCR beta chains.

About this clone: Its antigen is undetermined.

The CDR3 has 14 residues. Germline V gene sequence: CDR1 LNHDA, CDR2 SQIVND (reference sequence). V dropped 8 bases and J dropped 4 bases, with 17 bases sitting between them. Both 60 Vbeta primers and 13 Jbeta primers went into the PCR. Assay: immunoSEQ multiplex PCR; the TCRdb copy retains only in-frame clones and omits some. The table lists some 160,000 clones, about three quarters of them singletons. The sequenced sample was PBMCs. The chain is built from TRBV19 and TRBJ1-1; D call uncertain. This receptor was taken from a woman in her twenties or thirties in good health and CMV-seronegative. The CDR3 region is CASVFRGLSTEAFF. The CDR3 DNA is TGTGCCAGTGTTTTCCGCGGGCTATCCACTGAAGCTTTCTTT.